The clone carrying this T cell receptor (beta chain) was seen more than once but under ten times. A single record per CDR3 protein comes from TCRdb applying MiXCR to the 5' RACE reads. Among some 1,700,000 distinct CDR3 sequences listed, roughly 35% were seen once. CDR3 length: 15 amino acids. The sample comes from a study of identical twins. The material sequenced was cord blood. The V call is TRBV21-1, the J call TRBJ1-2. TRBV21-1 is recorded as a pseudogene. This sequence was found in a newborn girl in good health. In DNA form, the CDR3 reads TGTGCCAGCAGCAAAACAGAACAGCTTAACTATGGCTACACCTTC. It encodes CASSKTEQLNYGYTF.